Described below is a single TCR beta chain sequence and its context. The antigen is not known. Here immunoSEQ multiplex PCR was the method, and the copy in TCRdb shows in-frame clones only, minus some. The sample holds some 51,000 clones, about nine tenths seen once. Trimming took 2 bases from V and 5 from J, leaving 18 bases between them. This CDR3 is built from 17 residues. From germline, CDR1 is LGHNA and CDR2 YNFKEQ. The sample originates from a study of T cells in localized non-small cell lung cancer. The study's findings and limits: There were a median around 59 of the top 100 tumor clones appearing in adjacent lung. There was an association of higher blood T cell density with longer overall survival. Uninvolved adjacent lung showed peak T cell clonality, exceeding tumor.

The chain uses TRBV4-2 and TRBJ1-4; no firm D call. This clonotype was obtained from a woman aged 35 to 70 with stage I lung adenocarcinoma. The sample in question was peripheral blood, obtained before any cancer treatment. The CDR3 bases are TGTGCCAGCAGCCAAATGGGCGAGGTACGGAGGAATGAAAAACTGTTTTTT. The encoded protein is CASSQMGEVRRNEKLFF.